The entry below describes one T cell receptor (beta chain). Its recognized antigen is unknown. Per-base quality was not reported, and no clone a single base away is much larger than it. The library was made by PCR. Instrument used: Illumina HiSeq 2500. Molecular barcoding was employed in the preparation of TCR libraries, with unique molecular identifiers being used to normalize TCRbeta repertoire quantification. TCRdb trimmed public reads at Q25 via fastp, called clones via MiXCR and kept in-frame beta chains. For every CDR3 protein sequence, its rows merge into one entry that carries the most common genes and DNA. The sample profile shows about 900,000 distinct CDR3 sequences; about 29% of them were found once. The top ten clonotypes cover about 28% of the sample. The treatment or condition label, read with the paper, signifies: allogeneic hematopoietic cell transplantation with graft depleted of TCRalphabeta T cells and CD19 B cells. The transplant recipients were children given TCRalphabeta/CD19-depleted allogeneic hematopoietic cell grafts.

Based on the germline V gene, the CDR1 and CDR2 sequences are MDHEN and SYDVKM. Trimming removed 5 bases from V and 3 bases from J; the gene matches leave 8 bases unexplained. From its cysteine to its phenylalanine, the CDR3 spans 15 amino acids. The read is trimmed to its CDR3 DNA, 45 bases read in frame from base 1. The data stem from a study of T-cell reconstitution after alpha-beta-depleted transplantation in children (dated by TCRdb to between 2015 and 2016). The study in broad terms: Using TCR repertoire profiling, the study followed T-cell immune reconstitution in a quantitative way in children after TCRalphabeta/CD19-depleted allogeneic hematopoietic cell transplantation.

Overall study results and their limits: The high TCRbeta diversity at day 60 in some patients was ascribed to recipient T cells and intrathymic progenitors that had survived conditioning. Over the following months the frequencies of hyperexpanded clones went down, and after one year T-cell counts and TCRbeta diversity were mostly credited to newly produced T cells. The apparently early recovery of alphabetaT-cell counts about two months after transplant reportedly depended on only several hundred rapidly expanded clones that came from non-depleted graft cells.

In this chain, TRBV28 is recombined with TRBJ2-7; TRBD1 agrees with 9 junctional bases. The clonotype was recovered from a boy in the first two years of life who had a stem cell transplant for SCID, so the T cells may come from the graft donor. The material was PBMCs, mostly from graft donor cells, obtained 360 days after TCRalphabeta/CD19-depleted stem cell transplant. The sequenced DNA is TGTGCCAGCAGTATCGCCGGGACAGGGAGCTACGAGCAGTACTTC. Its protein is CASSIAGTGSYEQYF.